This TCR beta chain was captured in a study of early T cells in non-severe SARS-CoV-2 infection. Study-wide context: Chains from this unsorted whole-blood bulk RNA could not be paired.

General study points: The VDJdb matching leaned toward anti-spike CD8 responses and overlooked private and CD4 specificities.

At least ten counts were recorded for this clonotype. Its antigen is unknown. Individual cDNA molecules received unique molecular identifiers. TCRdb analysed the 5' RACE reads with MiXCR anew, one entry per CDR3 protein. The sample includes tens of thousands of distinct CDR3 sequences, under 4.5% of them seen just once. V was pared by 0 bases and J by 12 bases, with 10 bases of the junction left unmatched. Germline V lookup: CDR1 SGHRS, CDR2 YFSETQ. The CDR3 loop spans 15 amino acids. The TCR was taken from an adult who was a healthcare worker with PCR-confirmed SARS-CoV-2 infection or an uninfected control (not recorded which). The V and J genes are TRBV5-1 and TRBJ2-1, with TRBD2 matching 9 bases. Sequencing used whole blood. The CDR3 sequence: CASSLGARGREAQFF. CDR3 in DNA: TGCGCCAGCAGCTTGGGGGCTCGCGGGAGGGAGGCGCAGTTCTTC.